These 28 T cell receptor beta chains were all obtained from the same sample, sequenced in a study of blood T cell repertoires in COVID-19 (dated by TCRdb to the early 2020s). To prepare the library, the immunoSEQ multiplex PCR assay was applied. TCRdb carries this immuneACCESS record with in-frame sequences only. Its versions omit some clonotypes, under half of them owing to an unresolved V gene in the studies checked, with the rest unexplained. This sample lists tens of thousands of clones; about four fifths were detected once. The ten largest clones capture just under 15% of the sample. Sequenced input: peripheral blood. Receptor source: a man in his fifties or sixties with COVID-19, enrolled during active disease.

V and J are TRBV6-5 and TRBJ2-1; TRBD1 matches 9 bases. The germline V gene encodes CDR1 MNHEY and CDR2 SVGAGI. V shed 7 bases and J 2 bases; nucleotides not matched to a gene: 6. The CDR3 extends over 15 amino acids. CDR3 protein: CASNFRDRAYNEQFF. CDR3 nucleotides: TGTGCCAGCAACTTCCGGGACAGGGCCTACAATGAGCAGTTCTTC.

This clone was found a few times. This rearrangement joins TRBV6-5 to TRBJ2-7, with 8 bases aligning to TRBD2. The CDR3 consists of 15 residues. V lost 7 bases to trimming and J lost 3 bases; unmatched junction nucleotides: 11. From germline, CDR1 is MNHEY and CDR2 SVGAGI. The DNA of the CDR3 is TGTGCCAGCACCTCTCTAGCGGGTGGGGGCTACGAGCAGTACTTC. This translates into CASTSLAGGGYEQYF.

The chain combines TRBV6-6 with TRBJ2-7; 9 bases fit TRBD1. V lost 7 bases and J lost 3; bases outside the gene matches: 19. Germline V CDR1 and CDR2: MNHNY, SVGAGI (reference sequence). The CDR3 consists of 18 residues. The CDR3 region has the DNA TGTGCCAGCACTCGAGCCACCCAAGGGTGGGGACAGGGCTACGAGCAGTACTTC. Translating it yields CASTRATQGWGQGYEQYF.

The chain is built from TRBV3-1 (or the pseudogene TRBV3-2) and TRBJ2-3; 7 bases match TRBD1. With V trimmed by 3 bases and J by 1 base, 7 bases remained unmatched. CDR3 length: 16 amino acids. From germline, CDR1 is LGHDT and CDR2 YNNKEL (reference sequence). CDR3 region: CASSQTGRMGTDTQYF. The CDR3 nucleotides read TGTGCCAGCAGCCAGACAGGGAGAATGGGCACAGATACGCAGTATTTT.

This clone occurred once. V and J are TRBV5-1 and TRBJ1-4; D might be TRBD1 (5 bases). The length of the CDR3 is 16 residues. Germline V gene data show CDR1 as SGHRS and CDR2 as YFSETQ. V lost 3 bases and J lost 6, with 18 bases in between. As DNA, the CDR3 is TGCGCCAGCAGCTACCGCAGGGCCGCCGAGGATGAAAAACTGTTTTTT. This codes for CASSYRRAAEDEKLFF.

This rearrangement joins TRBV25-1 to TRBJ1-6, with 10 bases identical to TRBD1. Germline V gene lookup returns CDR1 MGHDK and CDR2 SYGVNS. The CDR3 is made up of 13 amino acids. J gave up 10 bases and V 5 bases, and 2 bases lay outside the gene matches. CDR3 nucleotide sequence: TGTGCCAGCAGTAAGACAGGGGGCTCACCCCTCCACTTT. Encoded protein: CASSKTGGSPLHF.

The rearrangement joins TRBV30 to TRBJ2-1, with D perhaps TRBD2 (5 bases). Deletions cut 3 bases from V and 6 bases from J, with 15 bases between. Germline V CDR1 and CDR2: GTSNPN, SVGIG (reference sequence). The CDR3 is made up of 14 amino acids. The DNA for the CDR3 is TGTGCCTGGAGAAGTAGCGTTTGGTTCAATGAGCAGTTCTTC. Translated, it gives CAWRSSVWFNEQFF.

The rearrangement uses TRBV4-1 and TRBJ2-7, with D perhaps TRBD1 (5 bases). The CDR3 runs 14 residues. Germline CDR1 MGHRA, CDR2 YSYEKL. The V end lost 4 bases, the J end lost 3 bases, and 13 bases lay between the germline ends. In nucleotides, the CDR3 is TGCGCCAGCAGCCGAGAAGGCACAGGCTACGAGCAGTACTTC. Its protein product is CASSREGTGYEQYF.

The chain couples TRBV10-1 to TRBJ2-3; TRBD2 might be the D (5 bases). Germline loops: CDR1 WNHNN, CDR2 SYGVQD (reference sequence). Trimming stripped 0 bases from V and 2 bases from J, with 12 bases between. The CDR3 is made up of 16 amino acids. The CDR3 is CASSESTGRVTDTQYF. The CDR3 DNA sequence: TGCGCCAGCAGTGAGTCGACGGGAAGAGTCACAGATACGCAGTATTTT.

CDR3: CAWSVLSIPGAFF. Here the CDR3 DNA reads TGTGCCTGGAGTGTACTGTCCATTCCGGGAGCTTTCTTT. This rearrangement joins TRBV30 to TRBJ1-1; D unresolved. The CDR3 is made up of 13 amino acids. V shed 0 bases and J shed 10 bases, with 15 bases lying between them. The V gene's germline CDR1 is GTSNPN and CDR2 SVGIG (reference sequence).

The chain links TRBV28 to TRBJ1-1, with TRBD1 matching over 9 bases. Germline CDR1 is MDHEN and CDR2 is SYDVKM. This CDR3 is 15 amino acids long. The trim removed 5 bases at V and 4 bases at J, leaving 8 bases unmatched. This CDR3 is CASSLTTTGGTEAFF. The CDR3 DNA sequence: TGTGCCAGCAGTCTTACGACGACAGGGGGCACTGAAGCTTTCTTT.

V is TRBV7-6 and J is TRBJ2-7; TRBD1 matches 8 bases. V shed 2 bases, J shed 2 bases, and the junction held 2 bases outside the gene matches. The CDR3 is 14 amino acids. The germline gives CDR1 SGHVS, CDR2 FNYEAQ. The CDR3 reads CASSLRQGPYEQYF. CDR3 coding DNA: TGTGCCAGCAGCTTACGACAGGGGCCCTACGAGCAGTACTTC.

This clone turned up a few times. The chain recombines TRBV5-1 with TRBJ2-7; D may be TRBD1 (6 bases). CDR1 is SGHRS, CDR2 YFSETQ, per germline. The V end lost 4 bases, the J end lost 4 bases, and 9 bases lay between the germline ends. This CDR3 has 12 residues. The CDR3 DNA reads TGCGCCAGCAGCCAGGGGCGGTACGAGCAGTACTTC. Protein sequence: CASSQGRYEQYF.

The chain joins TRBV7-3 to TRBJ2-7; 7 nucleotides line up with TRBD2. Trimming cost V 6 bases and J 5 bases; bases outside gene matches: 7. The length of the CDR3 is 13 residues. Germline-derived CDR1 and CDR2 are SGHTA and FQGTGA. CDR3 nucleotides: TGTGCCAGCAGGCAAACGGGGGGAAACGAGCAGTACTTC. Translation: CASRQTGGNEQYF.

The V call is TRBV6-1, the J call TRBJ2-1, with 14 bases aligning to TRBD2. Germline V gives CDR1 MNHNS, CDR2 SASEGT. J was trimmed by 10 bases and V by 6 bases; bases with no gene match: 8. There are 15 residues in the CDR3. CDR3 DNA: TGTGCCAGCAGCCGCACGGGACTAGCGGGAGAGGAGCAGTTCTTC. Protein sequence: CASSRTGLAGEEQFF.

This clone was recorded a few times. This chain links TRBV18 with TRBJ1-5; 8 nucleotides line up with TRBD1. The CDR3 has 15 residues. In germline, CDR1 is KGHSH, CDR2 LQKENI. V was pared by 4 bases and J by 7 bases, with 9 bases of the junction left unmatched. The CDR3 DNA follows: TGTGCCAGCTCACTTGGCCAGGGGGCTGAACAGCCCCAGCATTTT. Protein: CASSLGQGAEQPQHF.

The gene calls are TRBV2 and TRBJ2-7; D gene ambiguous. Trimming pared 5 bases from V and 0 bases from J, leaving 11 bases between. Germline V gives CDR1 SNHLY, CDR2 FYNNEI. The CDR3 sequence is 14 residues long. Written as DNA, the CDR3 is TGTGCCAGCAGTCGAGACTCGGTCTCCTACGAGCAGTACTTC. Encoded protein: CASSRDSVSYEQYF.

This clone has just a few counts. V usage is TRBV2 and J usage is TRBJ2-5, with 12 bases that match TRBD2. Germline values: CDR1 SNHLY, CDR2 FYNNEI. V trimming: 10 bases; J trimming: 2 bases; junction bases outside the gene matches: 11. This CDR3 region has 16 residues. The CDR3, as DNA: TGTGCCAACGATCTAGCGGGGGGGCGAGGGCAAGAGACCCAGTACTTC. It codes for CANDLAGGRGQETQYF.

This clone was seen a handful of times. The chain couples TRBV28 to TRBJ2-5; TRBD2 is a possible D gene (5 bases). The V end lost 8 bases, the J end lost 1 base, and 11 bases lay between the germline ends. The germline V gene encodes CDR1 MDHEN and CDR2 SYDVKM. This CDR3 has 13 residues. The chain's CDR3 is CASQPGSQETQYF. Here the CDR3 DNA reads TGTGCCAGCCAACCGGGGAGCCAAGAGACCCAGTACTTC.

V is TRBV5-1 and J is TRBJ1-1, with 8 bases identical to TRBD1. The CDR3 extends over 16 amino acids. Germline V gene sequence: CDR1 SGHRS, CDR2 YFSETQ. V lost 0 bases and J lost 4; bases outside the gene matches: 8. The CDR3, as DNA: TGCGCCAGCAGCTTGGAGGCAGGGGGCGTCTTCACTGAAGCTTTCTTT. It translates to CASSLEAGGVFTEAFF.

This CDR3 reads CASSLMRGYNEQFF. The CDR3 region has the DNA TGTGCCAGCAGCTTAATGCGGGGCTACAATGAGCAGTTCTTC. V is TRBV7-6 and J is TRBJ2-1; tentative D call: TRBD2 (6 bases). The germline V gene has CDR1 SGHVS and CDR2 FNYEAQ. Trimming removed 2 bases at V and 3 bases at J, with 8 bases between. CDR3 length equals 14 residues.

The rearrangement uses TRBV7-3 and TRBJ1-1, with a weak D call TRBD1 (5 bases). Germline V gene lookup returns CDR1 SGHTA and CDR2 FQGTGA. The CDR3 is 13 amino acids. V was trimmed by 1 base and J by 6 bases, leaving 9 bases between them. CDR3 loop: CASSLIRGSEAFF. Written as DNA, the CDR3 is TGTGCCAGCAGCTTAATCCGGGGGTCTGAAGCTTTCTTT.

The J gene is TRBJ2-3, the V gene TRBV18, with 10 bases identical to TRBD2. Germline V gene data show CDR1 as KGHSH and CDR2 as LQKENI. Losses at the gene ends were 10 bases for V and 3 bases for J; bases not matched to a gene: 16. The CDR3 runs to 17 residues. CDR3 DNA sequence: TGTGCCACCTTAAAACCCCGGGGGACTAGCGTAACAGATACGCAGTATTTT. Amino acid sequence: CATLKPRGTSVTDTQYF.

The rearrangement joins TRBV5-1 to TRBJ2-3; 7 bases line up with TRBD2. The CDR3 totals 15 residues. J lost 4 bases, V lost 0 bases, and 5 bases had no gene match. Germline lookup yields CDR1 SGHRS and CDR2 YFSETQ. The chain's CDR3 is CASSLGGRTPDTQYF. CDR3 sequence (DNA): TGCGCCAGCAGCTTGGGCGGGAGAACCCCAGATACGCAGTATTTT.

The chain carries TRBV7-6 and TRBJ2-7; D is unclear. Germline values: CDR1 SGHVS, CDR2 FNYEAQ. Trimming took off 1 base at V and 3 bases at J, with 7 bases between the two ends. The CDR3 is 13 residues long. The CDR3 protein is CASSLGAGYEQYF. The CDR3 DNA follows: TGTGCCAGCAGCTTAGGCGCCGGCTACGAGCAGTACTTC.

This chain joins TRBV20-1 and TRBJ2-2; tentative D call: TRBD1 (8 bases). V shed 3 bases and J shed 4 bases, with 12 bases lying between them. The CDR3 length is 14 residues. The V gene's germline CDR1 is DFQATT and CDR2 SNEGSKA (reference sequence). The CDR3 here is CSASYRGGTGELFF. In nucleotides, the CDR3 is TGCAGTGCTAGTTACAGGGGGGGCACCGGGGAGCTGTTTTTT.

The chain carries TRBV21-1 and TRBJ2-7; no DNA check was done on the table's D call, TRBD2. TRBV21-1 is a documented pseudogene. There are 13 residues in the CDR3. This CDR3 reads CASSKRGGYEQYF. Written as DNA, the CDR3 is TGTGCCAGCAGCAAACGCGGCGGATACGAGCAGTACTTC.

The gene calls are TRBV28 and TRBJ2-5, with 7 bases aligning to TRBD1. Germline V gene lookup returns CDR1 MDHEN and CDR2 SYDVKM. Germline trimming cut 5 bases from V and 5 bases from J; bases unmatched to any gene: 5. This CDR3 region has 13 residues. The CDR3 sequence: CASSDRVGETQYF. The DNA for the CDR3 is TGTGCCAGCAGTGACAGGGTAGGCGAGACCCAGTACTTC.